This entry concerns a single T cell receptor (beta chain). Its antigen is unidentified. This sample is part of a study of shared clonotypes between healthy human individuals. The study, taken as a whole, reports: Owing to a small donor count, the genetic and exposure-history diversity represented was limited.

The run depth of the assay was deep. For unsorted PBMC, around 300 ng DNA per replicate equaled some 33,000 T cell genomes. Sequencing was performed on unsorted PBMC DNA using ten immunoSEQ deep assay plates. Generated by immunoSEQ multiplex PCR, the TCRdb table keeps only in-frame clones and is missing some. The data contain about half a million clones, around four fifths of them singletons. Germline values: CDR1 SGHRS, CDR2 YFSETQ. The V gene lost 3 bases and the J gene lost 6 bases, with 12 bases spanning the gap. The CDR3 is 13 amino acids. The rearrangement joins TRBV5-1 to TRBJ1-1, with TRBD1 as a possible D gene (5 bases). The material sequenced was PBMCs. This sequence originates from a woman aged 40 to 50 in good health. Some clones in this sample may be carry-over from other donors' samples. The CDR3 region is CASSWGSGAEAFF. The CDR3 DNA sequence: TGCGCCAGCAGCTGGGGTTCGGGGGCTGAAGCTTTCTTT.